This TCR beta chain is from a study of OX40 agonist ivuxolimab in advanced cancers. General study results and limits: People who partly responded at 0.1-3.0 mg/kg had some of the least clonal expansion seen. Compared with CD4+, CD8+ T cells on average had more expanded clones.

This table comes from immunoSEQ multiplex PCR, and its TCRdb copy is limited to in-frame clones, with some not included. The sample lists 41,000 or so clones; around 85% were seen once. On this clone itself: Its antigen is not identified.

The germline gives CDR1 SNHLY, CDR2 FYNNEI. The CDR3 is 15 amino acids. The V gene lost 6 bases and the J gene lost 7 bases, with 18 bases spanning the gap. Autoimmune disease history or systemic immunosuppression led to patient exclusion. The chain uses TRBV2 and TRBJ1-4; TRBD1 is a possible D gene (6 bases). The source was CD4+ or CD8+ T cells sorted from blood, collected in a trial of the OX40 agonist ivuxolimab. The TCR was taken from an adult with an advanced solid tumor such as melanoma, head and neck, liver or kidney cancer. The CDR3 nucleotides read TGTGCCAGCAGCAGTGCCCGGGGGCCTACTGAAAAACTGTTTTTT. Encoded protein: CASSSARGPTEKLFF.